Reported below is one T cell receptor (beta chain). The antigen remains unidentified. The sample belongs to a study of prognosis after radiotherapy for stage I lung cancer. Findings and limits, study-wide: Tumor-specific status of the expanded TCR clones was not determined in the analysis.

CT and PET/CT showed node-negative disease in all patients, who had no prior chemotherapy, radiotherapy or other malignancies. Peripheral blood was collected in volumes of 5.5 to 7.5 milliliters at each of two time points. By two-round multiplex PCR, the TCR beta CDR3 was amplified from genomic DNA. Gene-specific TRBV and TRBJ primers were used in PCR round one. TCRdb re-analysed the multiplex PCR reads in MiXCR, keeping a single row per CDR3 protein. The data show fewer than 25,000 distinct CDR3 sequences, 40% to 55% seen once. Trimming removed 4 bases from V and 9 bases from J; junction bases left unmatched: 9. CDR3 length equals 14 residues. The germline gives CDR1 SGHAT, CDR2 FQNNGV.

This TCR was recovered from a donor older than 45 with non-small cell lung cancer. The gene calls are TRBV11-2 and TRBJ2-1, with 7 positions matching TRBD2. Source: PBMCs, taken before or after stereotactic body radiation therapy (not recorded which). In DNA form, the CDR3 reads TGTGCCAGCAGCTCCTCCCGCTCGGGGGGTGAGCAGTTCTTC. It codes for CASSSSRSGGEQFF.